A selection of T cell receptor beta chains follows, all from one sample in a study of identical twins. From the 5' RACE reads, TCRdb called clonotypes with MiXCR, one entry per CDR3 protein. In the table there are 130,000 to 150,000 distinct CDR3 sequences, under 4.5% of which are singletons. The sample taken for sequencing was memory T cells sorted from blood. The receptors originated from a man between 18 and 35 years old in good health. CDR3s include the opening cysteine and the closing phenylalanine or tryptophan. A D gene is named only where the DNA matches it firmly. Size is omitted from some rows. Given values are once, few, many or a class for expanded clones.

j_call: TRBJ2-3
clone_size: many
d_call: .
v_call: TRBV20-1
cdr3_nt: TGCAGTGCTACCCACCTCAACCCCACAGATACGCAGTATTTT
cdr3_aa: CSATHLNPTDTQYF

j_call: TRBJ2-5
clone_size: many
d_call: .
v_call: TRBV19
cdr3_nt: TGTGCCAGTAGTATAGATGGCCAAGAGACCCAGTACTTC
cdr3_aa: CASSIDGQETQYF

j_call: TRBJ2-5
clone_size: few
d_call: TRBD1
v_call: TRBV5-1
cdr3_nt: TGCGCCAGCAGCTGGACAGGAGGTTATCAAGAGACCCAGTACTTC
cdr3_aa: CASSWTGGYQETQYF

j_call: TRBJ1-1
clone_size: .
d_call: .
v_call: TRBV19
cdr3_nt: TGTGCCAGTAGTATTGGATGGGGCACTGAAGCTTTCTTT
cdr3_aa: CASSIGWGTEAFF

j_call: TRBJ1-1
clone_size: few
d_call: TRBD1
v_call: TRBV7-2
cdr3_nt: TGTGCCAGCAGTTCGTCAGGGGGGCTCCCTGAAGCTTTCTTT
cdr3_aa: CASSSSGGLPEAFF

j_call: TRBJ2-5
clone_size: many
d_call: TRBD1
v_call: TRBV5-6
cdr3_nt: TGTGCCAGCAGCTACGGACAGGGGGCTATGGAGACCCAGTACTTC
cdr3_aa: CASSYGQGAMETQYF

j_call: TRBJ1-2
clone_size: many
d_call: .
v_call: TRBV6-1
cdr3_nt: TGTGCCAGCAAAGGACCGGTTGGCGGCTACACCTTC
cdr3_aa: CASKGPVGGYTF

j_call: TRBJ2-1
clone_size: many
d_call: TRBD1
v_call: TRBV6-2/TRBV6-3
cdr3_nt: TGTGCCAGCAGTAAACCTACAGGGGGTGTGAATGAGCAGTTCTTC
cdr3_aa: CASSKPTGGVNEQFF

j_call: TRBJ2-1
clone_size: .
d_call: .
v_call: TRBV25-1
cdr3_nt: TGTGTCAGCAGCGACCAGAGCTCCTACAATGAGCAGTTCTTC
cdr3_aa: CVSSDQSSYNEQFF

j_call: TRBJ1-3
clone_size: many
d_call: TRBD1
v_call: TRBV20-1
cdr3_nt: TGCAGTGCTTTTTCAGGGACAGCCTCTGGAAACACCATATATTTT
cdr3_aa: CSAFSGTASGNTIYF

j_call: TRBJ1-1
clone_size: many
d_call: .
v_call: TRBV4-2
cdr3_nt: TGTGCCAGCAGCCGGGGAGGATCCGAAGCTTTCTTT
cdr3_aa: CASSRGGSEAFF

j_call: TRBJ2-6
clone_size: once
d_call: .
v_call: TRBV30
cdr3_nt: TGTGCCTGGAGTAGTCGCTCTGGGGCCAACGTCCTGACTTTC
cdr3_aa: CAWSSRSGANVLTF

j_call: TRBJ2-5
clone_size: many
d_call: .
v_call: TRBV20-1
cdr3_nt: TGCAGTGCTAGCGGGACCCTAAAAGAGACCCAGTACTTC
cdr3_aa: CSASGTLKETQYF

j_call: TRBJ2-7
clone_size: few
d_call: TRBD2
v_call: TRBV20-1
cdr3_nt: TGCAGTGCCAACCGGCTAGCGGTCTCCTACGAGCAGTACTTC
cdr3_aa: CSANRLAVSYEQYF

j_call: TRBJ2-1
clone_size: many
d_call: .
v_call: TRBV7-8
cdr3_nt: TGTGCCAGCAGCTCACTTGGACGCAGAAGGCCCTACAATGAGCAGTTCTTC
cdr3_aa: CASSSLGRRRPYNEQFF

j_call: TRBJ1-5
clone_size: many
d_call: .
v_call: TRBV6-5
cdr3_nt: TGTGCCAGCAGTTACTCGGAGGGCAATCAGCCCCAGCATTTT
cdr3_aa: CASSYSEGNQPQHF

j_call: TRBJ2-5
clone_size: many
d_call: .
v_call: TRBV5-1
cdr3_nt: TGCGCCAGCAGCTTCATCAGGGCGGAGACCCAGTACTTC
cdr3_aa: CASSFIRAETQYF

j_call: TRBJ2-5
clone_size: many
d_call: .
v_call: TRBV7-9
cdr3_nt: TGTGCCAGCAGCTTCTTGGAGACCCAGTACTTC
cdr3_aa: CASSFLETQYF

j_call: TRBJ1-1
clone_size: few
d_call: .
v_call: TRBV20-1
cdr3_nt: TGCAGTGCTATGGACCCGGGGCGGAACACTGAAGCTTTCTTT
cdr3_aa: CSAMDPGRNTEAFF

j_call: TRBJ2-2
clone_size: many
d_call: .
v_call: TRBV3-1
cdr3_nt: TGTGCCAGCAGCCGTCGGGGGGAGCTGTTTTTT
cdr3_aa: CASSRRGELFF

j_call: TRBJ2-7
clone_size: many
d_call: TRBD1
v_call: TRBV19
cdr3_nt: TGTGCCAGTAGTATTTCACAGGGGCGAAACGAGCAGTACTTC
cdr3_aa: CASSISQGRNEQYF

j_call: TRBJ1-1
clone_size: many
d_call: .
v_call: TRBV2
cdr3_nt: TGTGCCAGCAGAAATATAGCGAACACTGAAGCTTTCTTT
cdr3_aa: CASRNIANTEAFF

j_call: TRBJ2-2
clone_size: many
d_call: .
v_call: TRBV18
cdr3_nt: TGTGCCAGCTCACCAAACAGGGACACCGGGGAGCTGTTTTTT
cdr3_aa: CASSPNRDTGELFF

j_call: TRBJ2-3
clone_size: many
d_call: TRBD2
v_call: TRBV6-1
cdr3_nt: TGTGCCAGCGCGAGGACTAGCCGGGCAGATACGCAGTATTTT
cdr3_aa: CASARTSRADTQYF

j_call: TRBJ2-6
clone_size: many
d_call: .
v_call: TRBV29-1
cdr3_nt: TGCAGCGTTGAAGGGACGGACTCTGGGGCCAACGTCCTGACTTTC
cdr3_aa: CSVEGTDSGANVLTF

j_call: TRBJ2-3
clone_size: many
d_call: .
v_call: TRBV16
cdr3_nt: TGTGCCAGCAGCCAGCCCGGGACCGTCACAGATACGCAGTATTTT
cdr3_aa: CASSQPGTVTDTQYF

j_call: TRBJ2-3
clone_size: many
d_call: .
v_call: TRBV19
cdr3_nt: TGTGCCAGTACCCCCTTGGGCAGGGAATATACAGATACGCAGTATTTT
cdr3_aa: CASTPLGREYTDTQYF

j_call: TRBJ2-6
clone_size: many
d_call: .
v_call: TRBV29-1
cdr3_nt: TGCAGCGTTCAGTCTTCAGGGGCCAACGTCCTGACTTTC
cdr3_aa: CSVQSSGANVLTF